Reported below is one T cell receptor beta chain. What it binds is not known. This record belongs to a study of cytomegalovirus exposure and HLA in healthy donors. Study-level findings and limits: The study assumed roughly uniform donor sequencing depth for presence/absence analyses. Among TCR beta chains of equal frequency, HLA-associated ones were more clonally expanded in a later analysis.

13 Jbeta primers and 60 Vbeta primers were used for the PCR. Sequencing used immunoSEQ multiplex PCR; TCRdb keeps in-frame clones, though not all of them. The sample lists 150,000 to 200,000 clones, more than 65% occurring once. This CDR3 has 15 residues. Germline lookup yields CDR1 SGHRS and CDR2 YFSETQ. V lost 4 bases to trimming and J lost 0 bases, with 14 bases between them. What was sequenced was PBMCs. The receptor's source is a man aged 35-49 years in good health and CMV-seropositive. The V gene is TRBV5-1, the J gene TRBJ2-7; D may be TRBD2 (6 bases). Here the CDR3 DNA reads TGCGCCAGCAGCCCCCGGGACTCGAGCTCCTACGAGCAGTACTTC. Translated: CASSPRDSSSYEQYF.